This is a list of T cell receptor beta chains from one sample in a study of blood T cell repertoires in COVID-19. The protocol was immunoSEQ multiplex PCR, while the TCRdb copy is restricted to in-frame clones and leaves out a portion. The sample holds roughly 300,000 clones, around 87% seen once. The sample consisted of peripheral blood. These receptors all come from a woman between 50 and 59 years old who had recovered from COVID-19. Each CDR3 is given with its conserved first and last residue. The D gene is left open where the match is weak. For some rows the clone size is stated as once, few or many, or as a class when expanded; others skip it.

abundance	v_gene	d_gene	j_gene	CDR3aa	CDR3nt
NA	TRBV7-2	TRBD2	TRBJ2-3	CASSSHGLAGGQDTQYF	TGTGCCAGCAGCTCCCATGGGCTAGCGGGGGGCCAAGATACGCAGTATTTT
NA	TRBV29-1	TRBD1	TRBJ2-7	CSVRQGVGEQYF	TGCAGCGTACGACAGGGAGTGGGCGAGCAGTACTTC
NA	TRBV28	NA	TRBJ1-6	CASSLNRHPDPPLHF	TGTGCCAGCAGTTTAAATCGACATCCAGACCCACCCCTCCACTTT
NA	TRBV9	TRBD2	TRBJ2-5	CASSLSSGRFRETQYF	TGTGCCAGCAGCCTATCTAGCGGGAGATTTAGAGAGACCCAGTACTTC
NA	TRBV29-1	TRBD1	TRBJ1-6	CSVRTGSSYNSPLHF	TGCAGCGTTAGGACAGGGAGCTCCTATAATTCACCCCTCCACTTT
NA	TRBV7-9	NA	TRBJ2-7	CASSDTVYEQYF	TGTGCCAGCAGCGACACAGTCTACGAGCAGTACTTC
few	TRBV3-1/TRBV3-2	NA	TRBJ2-5	CASSALAGIETQYF	TGTGCCAGCAGCGCGTTGGCGGGGATCGAGACCCAGTACTTC
few	TRBV27	NA	TRBJ1-1	CASSYARNTEAFF	TGTGCCAGCAGCTACGCTCGGAACACTGAAGCTTTCTTT
NA	TRBV4-3	TRBD2	TRBJ2-7	CASSQGTSGLYEQYF	TGCGCCAGCAGCCAAGGGACTAGCGGGCTGTACGAGCAGTACTTC
NA	TRBV7-8	NA	TRBJ2-5	CASSPLRETQYF	TGTGCCAGCAGCCCCCTTCGGGAGACCCAGTACTTC
NA	TRBV19	NA	TRBJ2-1	CASSAPGSSYNEQFF	TGTGCCAGTAGTGCGCCCGGGAGCTCCTACAATGAGCAGTTCTTC
many	TRBV5-1	NA	TRBJ1-1	CASWTAPGATEAFF	TGCGCCAGTTGGACAGCCCCTGGGGCGACTGAAGCTTTCTTT
NA	TRBV3-1/TRBV3-2	NA	TRBJ1-3	CASSQGLGRDTIYF	TGTGCCAGCAGCCAGGGTTTAGGGAGGGACACCATATATTTT
NA	TRBV5-6	TRBD2	TRBJ2-1	CASSLRTSGLTYNEQFF	TGTGCCAGCAGCTTGCGGACTAGCGGCCTAACCTACAATGAGCAGTTCTTC
NA	TRBV6-1	NA	TRBJ1-5	CASSDPNGGRLRNQPQHF	TGTGCCAGCAGTGACCCAAACGGAGGGAGATTGCGCAATCAGCCCCAGCATTTT
NA	TRBV5-4	NA	TRBJ2-6	CASSRTASSGANVLTF	TGTGCCAGCAGCCGGACTGCTAGCTCTGGGGCCAACGTCCTGACTTTC
NA	TRBV4-2	NA	TRBJ2-5	CASSQSETQYF	TGTGCCAGCAGCCAATCGGAGACCCAGTACTTC
few	TRBV6-6	NA	TRBJ1-2	CASTPDSVGYTF	TGTGCCAGCACCCCGGACAGCGTCGGCTACACCTTC
NA	TRBV9	NA	TRBJ2-2	CASSVVEGGGELFF	TGTGCCAGCAGCGTAGTGGAGGGAGGCGGGGAGCTGTTTTTT